The 18 T cell receptor beta chains below were found in one sample sequenced in a study of cytomegalovirus exposure and HLA in healthy donors (dated by TCRdb to between 2016 and 2019). The protocol used for the library was the immunoSEQ multiplex PCR assay. A mixture of 60 forward primers for TCR Vbeta segments and 13 reverse primers for TCR Jbeta segments was used in the multiplex PCR. TCRdb provides this immuneACCESS table in a form limited to in-frame rearrangements. Some clones are lacking; in checked studies, under half of them reflect an unresolved V gene, and why the rest are absent is not known. Counted in this sample were 160,000 or so clones; around 77% of them appeared once. Around 1.4% of the sample comes from the top ten. The specimen sequenced was PBMCs. Every receptor here comes from a man in his fifties or sixties in good health and CMV-seronegative.

The V gene is TRBV10-2, the J gene TRBJ2-5; 12 nucleotides align to TRBD1. J lost 1 base, V lost 6 bases, and 6 bases had no gene match. This CDR3 is 16 amino acids long. Germline CDR1 and CDR2: WSHSY and SAAADI. CDR3 sequence reads: CASSGWDRGPQETQYF. For the CDR3, the DNA is TGCGCCAGCAGCGGGTGGGACAGGGGGCCCCAAGAGACCCAGTACTTC.

The chain has TRBV2 and TRBJ2-5, with 13 bases fitting TRBD2. The germline V gene encodes CDR1 SNHLY and CDR2 FYNNEI. Germline trimming cut 8 bases from V and 4 bases from J; bases unmatched to any gene: 13. The CDR3 runs to 17 residues. This chain's CDR3 is CASRKAGLAGVGETQYF. CDR3 nucleotides: TGTGCCAGCCGGAAAGCCGGACTAGCGGGGGTGGGAGAGACCCAGTACTTC. The entire variable domain, with the rest obtained from reference TRBV2 and TRBJ2-5, is as follows: EPEVTQTPSHQVTQMGQEVILRCVPISNHLYFYWYRQILGQKVEFLVSFYNNEISEKSEIFDDQFSVERPDGSNFTLKIRSTKLEDSAMYFCASRKAGLAGVGETQYFGPGTRLLVL.

In its sample, this clone was seen a few times. V is TRBV10-3 and J is TRBJ2-7, with TRBD1 identical over 8 bases. After removal of 8 bases from V and 5 bases from J, the junction contained 14 bases not matched to a gene. Germline lookup yields CDR1 ENHRY and CDR2 SYGVKD. This CDR3 has 15 residues. The CDR3 here is CAIAPGQGLGDEQYF. CDR3 nucleotides: TGTGCCATCGCCCCAGGACAGGGTCTAGGCGACGAGCAGTACTTC.

The genes are TRBV18 and TRBJ2-2; 8 nucleotides line up with TRBD2. Germline trimming cut 3 bases from V and 6 bases from J; bases unmatched to any gene: 3. Germline V gene data show CDR1 as KGHSH and CDR2 as LQKENI. The CDR3 loop spans 14 amino acids. CDR3 loop: CASSPTGGAGELFF. The CDR3 coding sequence is TGTGCCAGCTCACCCACCGGGGGGGCCGGGGAGCTGTTTTTT.

The chain couples TRBV10-1 to TRBJ2-1; no definite D call. The CDR3 contains 15 residues. Trimming pared 3 bases from V and 0 bases from J, leaving 9 bases between. Per the germline V gene, CDR1 is WNHNN and CDR2 is SYGVQD (reference sequence). CDR3 sequence (DNA): TGCGCCAGCAGTGATGGCGGTAGCTCCTACAATGAGCAGTTCTTC. Translating gives CASSDGGSSYNEQFF.

This clone showed up just once. The rearrangement links TRBV4-1 to TRBJ2-3; perhaps TRBD2 as D (7 bases). The germline V gene encodes CDR1 MGHRA and CDR2 YSYEKL. The CDR3 has 16 residues. With 3 bases removed from V and 1 base from J, the gap between germline ends came to 14 bases. Here the CDR3 reads CASSHAGARGTDTQYF. In DNA, the CDR3 is TGCGCCAGCAGCCACGCGGGGGCCCGGGGCACAGATACGCAGTATTTT.

Concerning this clone: At one end, the junction sequence differs from germline, possibly due to a read error. The V and J genes are TRBV6-5 and TRBJ2-3; weak D call: TRBD1 (5 bases). Looked up from germline, CDR1 is MNHEY and CDR2 is SVGAGI. The CDR3 consists of 16 residues. CDR3 residues: CASSYGVDRGTDAQYF. CDR3 in DNA: TGTGCCAGCAGTTATGGGGTAGATAGGGGCACAGATGCGCAGTATTTT.

The J gene is TRBJ2-2, the V gene TRBV5-1, with D possibly being TRBD2 (6 bases). CDR1 and CDR2 (germline): SGHRS, YFSETQ. The CDR3 spans 18 residues. The V end lost 3 bases, the J end lost 2 bases, and 20 bases lay between the germline ends. CDR3 protein: CASSSFLLATGNTGELFF. DNA for the CDR3: TGCGCCAGCAGCTCGTTTCTCCTAGCGACCGGCAACACCGGGGAGCTGTTTTTT.

Notes on this clone: This sample includes further DNA sequences coding for the same CDR3. In DNA, the CDR3 is TGTGCCAGCAGTTCCCCGGGACAGTCCTACGAGCAGTACTTC. Translating it yields CASSSPGQSYEQYF. The rearrangement links TRBV28 to TRBJ2-7; 7 bases line up with TRBD1. V was clipped by 4 bases and J by 1 base; unmatched bases: 4. Germline V gene sequence: CDR1 MDHEN, CDR2 SYDVKM. The CDR3 extends over 14 amino acids.

The V call is TRBV5-4, the J call TRBJ2-3; a possible D gene is TRBD2 (6 bases). The V end lost 5 bases, the J end lost 0 bases, and 16 bases lay between the germline ends. In germline, CDR1 is SGHNT, CDR2 YYREEE (reference sequence). The CDR3 contains 16 residues. This CDR3 reads CASRSRRGPSTDTQYF. The DNA of the CDR3 is TGTGCCAGCAGATCCCGGAGGGGCCCGAGCACAGATACGCAGTATTTT.

V gene TRBV5-1 combines with J gene TRBJ2-1, with 7 bases lining up with TRBD1. Germline V gives CDR1 SGHRS, CDR2 YFSETQ. V dropped 4 bases and J dropped 4; count of bases not matched to a gene: 8. The CDR3 is 15 residues long. The CDR3: CASSPDRVRYNEQFF. For the CDR3, the DNA is TGCGCCAGCAGCCCAGACAGGGTCCGTTACAATGAGCAGTTCTTC. Supplemented by reference TRBV5-1 and TRBJ2-1, the full variable domain reads KAGVTQTPRYLIKTRGQQVTLSCSPISGHRSVSWYQQTPGQGLQFLFEYFSETQRNKGNFPGRFSGRQFSNSRSEMNVSTLELGDSALYLCASSPDRVRYNEQFFGPGTRLTVL.

The CDR3 DNA reads as TGTGCCAGCAGCTTAATAGGGGGCTCGGACACCGGGGAGCTGTTTTTT. It yields the protein CASSLIGGSDTGELFF. The chain recombines TRBV11-2 with TRBJ2-2; 7 bases are a match to TRBD1. CDR1 and CDR2 (germline): SGHAT, FQNNGV. V gave up 2 bases and J gave up 3 bases; unmatched junction bases: 6. The CDR3 extends over 16 amino acids.

The rearrangement links TRBV2 to TRBJ2-1; 7 nucleotides match TRBD1. CDR1 is SNHLY and CDR2 is FYNNEI in the germline V gene. The V segment lost 6 bases and the J segment 7 bases; nucleotides outside the gene matches: 12. The CDR3 has 15 amino acids. The CDR3: CASSDGTVLENEQFF. CDR3 DNA sequence: TGTGCCAGCAGCGACGGGACAGTACTAGAGAATGAGCAGTTCTTC. The complete variable domain, with remaining parts taken from reference TRBV2 and TRBJ2-1, reads EPEVTQTPSHQVTQMGQEVILRCVPISNHLYFYWYRQILGQKVEFLVSFYNNEISEKSEIFDDQFSVERPDGSNFTLKIRSTKLEDSAMYFCASSDGTVLENEQFFGPGTRLTVL.

The sample holds a few counts of this clone. The V gene is TRBV6-6, the J gene TRBJ1-1, with D maybe TRBD1 (6 bases). The V gene lost 6 bases and the J gene lost 0 bases, with 14 bases spanning the gap. Germline V gene sequence: CDR1 MNHNY, CDR2 SVGAGI (reference sequence). CDR3 length equals 15 residues. The CDR3 region has the DNA TGTGCCAGCAGGCCGATAGGACAGATGAACACTGAAGCTTTCTTT. It translates to CASRPIGQMNTEAFF.

The rearrangement links TRBV7-2 to TRBJ2-1; 8 bases agree with TRBD1. Germline CDR1 and CDR2: SGHTA and FQGNSA. The V and J ends lost 2 bases and 9 bases, in that order; junction bases with no gene match: 12. CDR3 length equals 16 residues. This CDR3 reads CASSLQGAPVIGEQFF. Written as DNA, the CDR3 is TGTGCCAGCAGCTTACAGGGGGCGCCGGTTATCGGTGAGCAGTTCTTC.

This clone was detected only once. This chain connects TRBV9 to TRBJ1-1; TRBD1 might be the D (6 bases). Germline-derived CDR1 and CDR2 are SGDLS and YYNGEE. Trimming shortened V by 6 bases and J by 0 bases, and 15 bases separated the two germline ends. This CDR3 contains 15 residues. CDR3 residues: CASNKTGHVNTEAFF. CDR3 nucleotides: TGTGCCAGCAACAAAACGGGACACGTGAACACTGAAGCTTTCTTT.

CDR3 sequence reads: CASSIRQEGDTQYF. The CDR3 DNA reads TGTGCCAGCAGCATACGACAGGAAGGGGATACGCAGTATTTT. The rearrangement links TRBV5-6 to TRBJ2-3; possible D gene TRBD1, 6 bases. The CDR3 consists of 14 residues. The germline CDR1 and CDR2 sequences are SGHDT and YYEEEE. V shed 4 bases and J shed 6 bases, with 15 bases lying between them.

The chain uses TRBV10-3 and TRBJ1-2; 12 bases align to TRBD1. Unmatched junction bases numbered 7, after V lost 6 bases and J lost 5 bases. CDR3 length equals 15 residues. Germline assignment: CDR1 ENHRY and CDR2 SYGVKD. The CDR3 protein is CAIRGQGADYYGYTF. In DNA form, the CDR3 reads TGTGCCATCAGGGGACAGGGGGCGGACTATTATGGCTACACCTTC.